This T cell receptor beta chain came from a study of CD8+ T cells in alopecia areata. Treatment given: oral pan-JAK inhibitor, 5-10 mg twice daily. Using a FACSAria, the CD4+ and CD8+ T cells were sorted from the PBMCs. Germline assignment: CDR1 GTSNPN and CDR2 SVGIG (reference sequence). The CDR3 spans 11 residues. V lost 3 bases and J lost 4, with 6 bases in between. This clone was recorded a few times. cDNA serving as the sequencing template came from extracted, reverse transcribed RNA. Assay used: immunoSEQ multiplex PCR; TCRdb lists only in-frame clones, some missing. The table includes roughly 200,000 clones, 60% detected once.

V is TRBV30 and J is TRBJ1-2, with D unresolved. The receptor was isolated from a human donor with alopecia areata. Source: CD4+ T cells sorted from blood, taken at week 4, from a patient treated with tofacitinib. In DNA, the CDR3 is TGTGCCTGGAGGGATCGCTATGGCTACACCTTC. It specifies CAWRDRYGYTF.